This TCR beta chain is drawn from a study of shared clonotypes between healthy human individuals. As defined, naive CD8 cells were CD45RO-negative and positively selected for CCR7, with terminally differentiated effector memory CD45RA+ cells excluded. The method was immunoSEQ multiplex PCR; TCRdb's version includes in-frame clones alone and lacks a portion of them. Altogether about 2.2 million clones are present, around 93% being singletons, with the ten largest covering 1.5% to 2%. V lost 0 bases and J lost 6, with 14 bases in between. From germline, CDR1 is LNHDA and CDR2 SQIVND (reference sequence). This CDR3 has 15 amino acids.

The sequence derives from a man between 18 and 29 years old in good health. Some clones in this sample may be carry-over from other donors' samples. The sample taken for sequencing was naive CD8+ T cells from PBMCs. V and J are TRBV19 and TRBJ1-2, with D maybe TRBD1 (5 bases). CDR3 residues: CASSIDWSREHGYTF. CDR3 sequence (DNA): TGTGCCAGTAGTATAGATTGGAGCAGGGAACATGGCTACACCTTC.